This entry is about one TCR beta chain. This clonotype came up many times. Its antigen remains undetermined. Within one base of it there is no much larger clone, and no base qualities were kept. This specimen belongs to a study of T cells in Graves' hyperthyroidism and ophthalmopathy (dated by TCRdb to between 2018 and 2020). For context, the study as a whole: Peripheral blood samples were taken at initial diagnosis, before any treatment was given. After blood sampling, hyperthyroidism patients were treated with methimazole at a starting dose of 30 mg daily, and ophthalmopathy patients were treated with high-dose intravenous methylprednisolone. The 100 discovery patients were divided at random into training and test sets in a 7:3 ratio. The study also compared thyroid tissue and blood T-cell repertoires from over 5 Graves' hyperthyroidism patients. The paper reports TCR Vbeta CDR3 sequencing of 140 or so peripheral blood samples: approximately 43 ophthalmopathy, 70 to 85 hyperthyroidism and 17 progressor patients. Prospective prediction of ophthalmopathy was tested in an independent validation cohort consisting of about 20 hyperthyroidism patients and some 17 patients who later progressed to ophthalmopathy. A discovery cohort of about a hundred patients, roughly 45 with Graves' ophthalmopathy and approximately 57 with stable Graves' hyperthyroidism, was used to find distinguishing TCR V-J signatures. Points the paper makes about the study in general: In cross-validation, a model built on a 13 V-J signature told ophthalmopathy apart from stable hyperthyroidism with 85% to 90% sensitivity and about 81% specificity, and in testing the same model reached 80%/75%. Sample size was not statistically predetermined, and investigators were not blinded to group allocation. In validation, the model predicted progression to ophthalmopathy a median of about 6 months before onset, with over 60% sensitivity and roughly 79% specificity. Most expanded thyroid clonotypes (frequency above 0.001) were also found in blood, which suggests that blood repertoires may mirror thyroid immune responses.

From the germline V gene (reference sequence), CDR1 is GTSNPN and CDR2 is SVGIG. Including the terminal cysteine and phenylalanine, the CDR3 comprises 12 residues. The entry retains the CDR3 DNA only, 36 bases that are in frame from base 1. Relative to germline, V is 3 bases shorter and J is 8 bases shorter, with 8 bases between their ends. Stable Graves' hyperthyroidism was defined as the absence of progression to ophthalmopathy over 18 months of follow-up. Hyperthyroidism patients were newly diagnosed, had a disease duration of under 2 months, and were aged 18 to 65 years. Any patient with an uncontrolled infection, another autoimmune disease, pregnancy or lactation was excluded. Diagnoses were established on the basis of clinical symptoms, serum thyroxine and TRAb, thyroid ultrasound, and orbital computed tomography. Ficoll-Paque density gradient centrifugation was used to isolate PBMCs from 8 to 10 ml of fresh peripheral blood. Total RNA was extracted using Trizol reagent, and RNA quality was assessed on an Agilent 2100 Bioanalyzer.

The TCR beta CDR3 regions were amplified from the RNA transcripts. A first-round RT-PCR of the TCR CDR3 used the HTBI primer set with the Qiagen OneStep RT-PCR kit. A second multiplex PCR round built the libraries, followed by size selection and purification. Sequencing of the libraries was done on an Illumina HiSeq2000 using paired-end 100 bp reads. On the study's bioinformatics: SOAPnuke was used to process the raw data, removing reads that contained adapters or uncalled bases, had a mean Phred below 15, or lacked an exact match to the constant primer or identifier. High-quality paired reads were merged using COPE v1.2.5, and each unique nucleotide sequence was defined as a clonotype. MiTCR v1.1 was used to align the clonotypes against IMGT TRBV, TRBD and TRBJ reference segments. The analysis included only V-J combinations with a frequency above 0.0001, which together covered more than 98% of the repertoires. A TCS score was defined as the ratio of F50 (clonal expansion) to E x V (chaos), with BLOSUM62-based TCRdist applied between CDR3 peptides within each V-J. Welch's t-statistics and random forest reduced some 510 V-J features to 13, which were used in a naive Bayes classifier (R e1071). In TCRdb, the public reads were trimmed at Q25 with fastp and aligned with MiXCR, with productive beta chains retained. Rows matching on CDR3 protein sequence are summarized as one entry with the most common DNA and genes. The V and J calls and clone size are TCRdb's, not the authors'. This sample gives under 800,000 distinct CDR3 sequences in total; 12% to 15% of them show up just once. The ten most abundant clones make up about 9.4% of the sample.

The V and J segments used are TRBV30 and TRBJ1-6; TRBD1 is perhaps the D gene, given 5 matching bases. The TCR comes from a woman aged 18-29 years with Graves' hyperthyroidism. The material sequenced was blood. CDR3 sequence: CAWSGGYSPLHF. In nucleotide form, the sequence is TGTGCCTGGAGCGGGGGGTATTCACCCCTCCACTTT.